There are a few counts of the clone carrying this T cell receptor beta chain. What it binds is not known. The data are from a study of identical twins. Findings of the study overall: It was possible that invariant MAIT and iNKT cells partly confounded the zero-insertion analyses. A lower insertion count was a feature of abundant cord blood beta clonotypes, with no such feature in memory repertoires. The models gave estimates that fell short of the out-of-frame TCR alpha sharing seen in monozygotic twins.

Carrying unique molecular identifiers, the cDNA also gained a universal primer site through template switching. TCRdb reprocessed the 5' RACE reads with MiXCR, giving one entry per CDR3 protein. Seen here are fewer than 500,000 distinct CDR3 sequences, about 13% observed once, and the top ten hold more than 0.8%. The sample also formed part of further work on yellow fever vaccine responses in identical twins.

The TCR was taken from a woman aged 18 to 35 in good health. Material: CD4+ T cells sorted from blood.

The CDR3 nucleotides read TGCAGCGTACGCCGGGACAAAGCCTACGAGCAGTACTTC. This encodes CSVRRDKAYEQYF. V usage is TRBV29-1 and J usage is TRBJ2-7; tentative D call: TRBD1 (6 bases). In germline, CDR1 is SQVTM, CDR2 ANQGSEA. Trimming stripped 6 bases from V and 2 bases from J, with 14 bases between. The CDR3 loop spans 13 amino acids.